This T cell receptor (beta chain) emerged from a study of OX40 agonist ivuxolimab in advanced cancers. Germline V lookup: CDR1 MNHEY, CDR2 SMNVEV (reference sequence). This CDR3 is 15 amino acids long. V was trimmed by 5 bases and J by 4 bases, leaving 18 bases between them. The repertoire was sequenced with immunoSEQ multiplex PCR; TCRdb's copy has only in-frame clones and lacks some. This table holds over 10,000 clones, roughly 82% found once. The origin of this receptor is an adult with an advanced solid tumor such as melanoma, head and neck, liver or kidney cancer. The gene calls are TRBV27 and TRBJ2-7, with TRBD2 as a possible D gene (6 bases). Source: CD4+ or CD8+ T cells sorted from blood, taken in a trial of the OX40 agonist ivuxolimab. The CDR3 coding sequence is TGTGCCAGCAGTCCCGGGACTCTTTCCCTTTACGAGCAGTACTTC. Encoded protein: CASSPGTLSLYEQYF.